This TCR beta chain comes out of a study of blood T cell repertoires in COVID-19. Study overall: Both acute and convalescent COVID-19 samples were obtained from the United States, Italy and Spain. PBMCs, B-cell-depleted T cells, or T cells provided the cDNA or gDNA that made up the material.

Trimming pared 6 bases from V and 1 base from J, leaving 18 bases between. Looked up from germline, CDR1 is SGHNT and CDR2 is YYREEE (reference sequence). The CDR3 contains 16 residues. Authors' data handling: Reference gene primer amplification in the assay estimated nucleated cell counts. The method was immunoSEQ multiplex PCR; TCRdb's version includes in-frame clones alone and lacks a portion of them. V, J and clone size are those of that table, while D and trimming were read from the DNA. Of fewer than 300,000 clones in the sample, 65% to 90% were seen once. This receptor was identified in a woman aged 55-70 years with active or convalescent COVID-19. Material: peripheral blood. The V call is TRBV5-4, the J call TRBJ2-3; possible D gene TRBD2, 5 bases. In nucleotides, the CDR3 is TGTGCCAGCACTAAGGACTCATGGATCGGCACAGATACGCAGTATTTT. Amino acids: CASTKDSWIGTDTQYF.